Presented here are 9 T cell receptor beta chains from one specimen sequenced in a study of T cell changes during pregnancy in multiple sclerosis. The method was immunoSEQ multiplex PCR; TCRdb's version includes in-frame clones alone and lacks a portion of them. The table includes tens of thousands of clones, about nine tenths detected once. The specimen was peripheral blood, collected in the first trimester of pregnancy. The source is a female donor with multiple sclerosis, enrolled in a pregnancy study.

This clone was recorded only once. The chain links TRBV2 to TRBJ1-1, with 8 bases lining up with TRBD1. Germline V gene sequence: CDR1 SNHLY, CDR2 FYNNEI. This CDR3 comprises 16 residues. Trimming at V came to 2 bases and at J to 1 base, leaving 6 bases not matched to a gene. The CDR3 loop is CASSEPQGARNTEAFF. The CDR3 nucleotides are TGTGCCAGCAGTGAACCCCAGGGGGCTAGGAACACTGAAGCTTTCTTT. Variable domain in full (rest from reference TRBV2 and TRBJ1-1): EPEVTQTPSHQVTQMGQEVILRCVPISNHLYFYWYRQILGQKVEFLVSFYNNEISEKSEIFDDQFSVERPDGSNFTLKIRSTKLEDSAMYFCASSEPQGARNTEAFFGQGTRLTVV.

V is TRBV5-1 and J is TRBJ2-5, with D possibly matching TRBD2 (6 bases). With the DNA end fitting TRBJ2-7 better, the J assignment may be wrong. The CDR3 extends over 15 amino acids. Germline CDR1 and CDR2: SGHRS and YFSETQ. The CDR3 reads CASSLSQGGPYEQYF. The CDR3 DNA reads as TGCGCCAGCAGCTTAAGTCAGGGAGGACCCTACGAGCAGTACTTC.

The CDR3 DNA reads as TGTGCCAGCAGCTTAGAACAGAGTTCTGGAAACACCATATATTTT. As protein: CASSLEQSSGNTIYF. The chain links TRBV7-2 to TRBJ1-3, with D unclear. The CDR3 is 15 amino acids. V was cut by 1 base and J by 1 base, with 8 bases left in between. CDR1 SGHTA and CDR2 FQGNSA come from the germline V gene.

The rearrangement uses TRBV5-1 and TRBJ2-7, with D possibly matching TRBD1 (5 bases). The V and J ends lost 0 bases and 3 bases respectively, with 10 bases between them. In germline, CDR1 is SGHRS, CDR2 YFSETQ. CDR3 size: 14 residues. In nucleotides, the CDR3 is TGCGCCAGCAGCTTGGGGGGCAGGGTCTACGAGCAGTACTTC. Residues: CASSLGGRVYEQYF.

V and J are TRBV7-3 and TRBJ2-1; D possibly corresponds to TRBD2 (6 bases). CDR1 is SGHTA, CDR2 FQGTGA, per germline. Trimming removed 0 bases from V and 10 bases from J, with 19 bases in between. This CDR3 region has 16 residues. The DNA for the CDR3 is TGTGCCAGCAGCTTAACTCCCGAGCGGGCTTTCGAGGAGCAGTTCTTC. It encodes CASSLTPERAFEEQFF.

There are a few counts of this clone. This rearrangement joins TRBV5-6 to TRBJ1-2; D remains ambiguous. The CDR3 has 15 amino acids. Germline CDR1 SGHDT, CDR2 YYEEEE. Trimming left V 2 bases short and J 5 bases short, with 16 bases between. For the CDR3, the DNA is TGTGCCAGCAGCTTACGAGGGCCTGGTAATTATGGCTACACCTTC. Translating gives CASSLRGPGNYGYTF. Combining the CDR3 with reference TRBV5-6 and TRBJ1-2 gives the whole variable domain DAGVTQSPTHLIKTRGQQVTLRCSPKSGHDTVSWYQQALGQGPQFIFQYYEEEERQRGNFPDRFSGHQFPNYSSELNVNALLLGDSALYLCASSLRGPGNYGYTFGSGTRLTVV.

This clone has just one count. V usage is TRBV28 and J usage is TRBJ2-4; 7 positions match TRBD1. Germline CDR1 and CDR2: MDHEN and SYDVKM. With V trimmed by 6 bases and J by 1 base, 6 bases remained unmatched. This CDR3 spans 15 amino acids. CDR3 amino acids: CASRQQGIAKNIQYF. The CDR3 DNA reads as TGTGCCAGCAGGCAACAGGGGATTGCCAAAAACATTCAGTACTTC.

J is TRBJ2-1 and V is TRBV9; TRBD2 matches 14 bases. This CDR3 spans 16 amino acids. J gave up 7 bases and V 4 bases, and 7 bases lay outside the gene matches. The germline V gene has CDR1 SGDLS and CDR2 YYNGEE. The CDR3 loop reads CASSQGLAGGRNEQFF. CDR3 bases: TGTGCCAGCAGCCAAGGACTAGCGGGAGGAAGGAATGAGCAGTTCTTC.

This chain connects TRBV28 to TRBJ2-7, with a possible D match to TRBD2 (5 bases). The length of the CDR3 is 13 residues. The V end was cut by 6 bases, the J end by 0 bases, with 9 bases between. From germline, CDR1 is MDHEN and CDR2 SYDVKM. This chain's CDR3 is CASRFGSSYEQYF. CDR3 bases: TGTGCCAGCAGATTTGGGAGCTCCTACGAGCAGTACTTC. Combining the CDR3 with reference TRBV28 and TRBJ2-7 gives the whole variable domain DVKVTQSSRYLVKRTGEKVFLECVQDMDHENMFWYRQDPGLGLRLIYFSYDVKMKEKGDIPEGYSVSREKKERFSLILESASTNQTSMYLCASRFGSSYEQYFGPGTRLTVT.